This TCR beta chain originates from a study of blood T cell repertoires in COVID-19. Study details: The study drew acute and convalescent COVID-19 samples from the United States, Italy and Spain. PBMCs, B-cell-depleted T cells, or T cells provided the cDNA or gDNA that made up the material.

Per the authors' pipeline: For nucleated cells, counts were estimated from reference gene primer amplification. Some clones are missing from TCRdb's copy, which holds only in-frame ones; the method was immunoSEQ multiplex PCR. V, J and clone size reflect that table, while D and trimming were determined from the DNA. Here the sample spans fewer than 250,000 clones, about 88% being singletons. V gave up 11 bases and J gave up 1 base; unmatched junction bases: 3. CDR3 length equals 13 residues. Germline CDR1 reads SNHLY; CDR2 reads FYNNEI. The sequencing sample was made of peripheral blood. V and J are TRBV2 and TRBJ2-2, with 8 nucleotides matching TRBD1. This clonotype was obtained from a woman between 35 and 50 years old who had recovered from COVID-19. The CDR3 sequence is CAGGQENTGELFF. In nucleotides, the CDR3 is TGTGCCGGGGGACAGGAGAACACCGGGGAGCTGTTTTTT.